What follows are 17 T cell receptor beta chains derived from one specimen sequenced in a study of blood T cell repertoires in COVID-19. The method was immunoSEQ multiplex PCR; TCRdb's version includes in-frame clones alone and lacks a portion of them. The repertoire holds 30,000 to 50,000 clones, with 75% to 90% as singletons. The sample was peripheral blood. All receptors derive from a man between 60 and 70 years old with acute or convalescent COVID-19.

This chain connects TRBV6-4 to TRBJ2-3; D uncertain. The CDR3 is made up of 16 amino acids. CDR1 and CDR2 from the germline V gene are MRHNA and SNTAGT. The V gene lost 0 bases and the J gene lost 4 bases, with 14 bases spanning the gap. The CDR3 nucleotides are TGTGCCAGCAGTGACTCGGGTCTAGGCCCACCAGATACGCAGTATTTT. As protein: CASSDSGLGPPDTQYF.

This clone came up a few times. V is TRBV30 and J is TRBJ2-5; D is perhaps TRBD2 (5 bases). Per germline, CDR1 GTSNPN and CDR2 SVGIG (reference sequence). The germline V and J ends were trimmed by 0 bases and 2 bases, with 10 bases remaining between them. This CDR3 has 14 residues. Written as DNA, the CDR3 is TGTGCCTGGAGTGTATGGCGGGCACAAGAGACCCAGTACTTC. Encoded protein: CAWSVWRAQETQYF.

J is TRBJ1-6 and V is TRBV18; maybe TRBD1 (5 bases). The germline V gene has CDR1 KGHSH and CDR2 LQKENI. CDR3 length: 15 amino acids. Trimming cost V 3 bases and J 8 bases, with 14 bases left between them. CDR3 nucleotides: TGTGCCAGCTCACCCCGCCAGGGTGGGGATTCACCCCTCCACTTT. It codes for CASSPRQGGDSPLHF.

The rearrangement uses TRBV2 and TRBJ2-6; D is perhaps TRBD2 (5 bases). Between the trimmed V and J ends, which lost 8 bases and 2 bases, there was a span of 7 bases. The CDR3 sequence is 13 residues long. Germline V lookup: CDR1 SNHLY, CDR2 FYNNEI. CDR3 sequence: CASQRAGANVLTF. In DNA, the CDR3 is TGTGCCAGCCAGAGGGCTGGGGCCAACGTCCTGACTTTC.

The chain links TRBV7-2 to TRBJ1-2, with D perhaps TRBD1 (6 bases). In germline, CDR1 is SGHTA, CDR2 FQGNSA. With 1 base removed from V and 1 base from J, the gap between germline ends came to 10 bases. The CDR3 runs 15 residues. The CDR3: CASSLVQGINYGYTF. CDR3 nucleotide sequence: TGTGCCAGCAGCTTAGTTCAGGGGATTAACTATGGCTACACCTTC.

The genes are TRBV29-1 and TRBJ1-1; 9 bases are a match to TRBD1. CDR3 length: 12 amino acids. V dropped 6 bases and J dropped 3; count of bases not matched to a gene: 2. Germline-derived CDR1 and CDR2 are SQVTM and ANQGSEA. CDR3 protein: CSVGTGHTEAFF. CDR3 nucleotides: TGCAGCGTAGGGACAGGGCACACTGAAGCTTTCTTT. The whole variable domain, remainder taken from reference TRBV29-1 and TRBJ1-1, is SAVISQKPSRDICQRGTSLTIQCQVDSQVTMMFWYRQQPGQSLTLIATANQGSEATYESGFVIDKFPISRPNLTFSTLTVSNMSPEDSSIYLCSVGTGHTEAFFGQGTRLTVV.

The chain combines TRBV2 with TRBJ1-2; TRBD1 matches at 7 bases. J lost 8 bases, V lost 3 bases, and 3 bases had no gene match. Germline CDR1 SNHLY, CDR2 FYNNEI. There are 12 residues in the CDR3. CDR3 nucleotides: TGTGCCAGCAGTGACTTAGGGGGCGGCTACACCTTC. Residues: CASSDLGGGYTF.

With respect to this clone: This same CDR3 is encoded by further DNA sequences in the sample. The chain carries TRBV7-9 and TRBJ2-7; TRBD1 aligns across 7 bases. The CDR3 runs to 13 residues. The ends lost 5 bases at V and 4 bases at J; junction bases unmatched: 5. Germline assignment: CDR1 SEHNR and CDR2 FQNEAQ (reference sequence). The CDR3 region has the DNA TGTGCCAGCAGCCTGGGACAGCTTTACGAGCAGTACTTC. Amino acids: CASSLGQLYEQYF. The whole variable domain, filled in from reference TRBV7-9 and TRBJ2-7, reads DTGVSQNPRHKITKRGQNVTFRCDPISEHNRLYWYRQTLGQGPEFLTYFQNEAQLEKSRLLSDRFSAERPKGSFSTLEIQRTEQGDSAMYLCASSLGQLYEQYFGPGTRLTVT.

By share, this clone ranks as medium-sized. This chain connects TRBV19 to TRBJ2-1; D perhaps matches TRBD2 (6 bases). V was shortened by 1 base and J by 4 bases, with 14 bases between the two germline ends. From germline, CDR1 is LNHDA and CDR2 SQIVND (reference sequence). The CDR3 runs to 16 residues. The CDR3 is CASSIGTGAGYNEQFF. CDR3 nucleotide sequence: TGTGCCAGTAGTATAGGGACTGGCGCGGGATACAATGAGCAGTTCTTC.

The genes are TRBV28 and TRBJ2-7; tentatively, D is TRBD2 (6 bases). The length of the CDR3 is 15 residues. The V end lost 4 bases, the J end lost 0 bases, and 13 bases lay between the germline ends. Per germline, CDR1 MDHEN and CDR2 SYDVKM. The CDR3 DNA follows: TGTGCCAGCAGTTCCCCGGGGGACGGCTCCTACGAGCAGTACTTC. This sequence encodes CASSSPGDGSYEQYF.

This chain uses TRBV28 with TRBJ1-1; D gene unclear. V shed 8 bases and J shed 0 bases, with 7 bases lying between them. The CDR3 has 12 residues. Germline CDR1 reads MDHEN; CDR2 reads SYDVKM. CDR3 nucleotide sequence: TGTGCCAGCTTCAAGCTGAACACTGAAGCTTTCTTT. It specifies CASFKLNTEAFF.

The V call is TRBV19, the J call TRBJ2-1; TRBD2 matches at 11 bases. This CDR3 has 15 residues. V dropped 7 bases and J dropped 8; count of bases not matched to a gene: 10. Germline V gives CDR1 LNHDA, CDR2 SQIVND (reference sequence). The chain's CDR3 is CASNPTSGSIYEQFF. For the CDR3, the DNA is TGTGCCAGTAATCCTACTAGCGGGAGCATTTATGAGCAGTTCTTC.

This clone was seen just once. This chain joins TRBV4-1 and TRBJ2-3; 9 positions match TRBD1. Germline lookup yields CDR1 MGHRA and CDR2 YSYEKL. The CDR3 runs to 16 residues. J lost 7 bases, V lost 2 bases, and 10 bases had no gene match. Here the CDR3 DNA reads TGCGCCAGCAGCCAACAACCGGGACAGGGAAGATATACGCAGTATTTT. It specifies CASSQQPGQGRYTQYF.

The rearrangement joins TRBV9 to TRBJ1-4; D is perhaps TRBD1 (5 bases). The V gene's germline CDR1 is SGDLS and CDR2 YYNGEE. The CDR3 consists of 15 residues. Trimming stripped 3 bases from V and 5 bases from J, with 14 bases between. In DNA, the CDR3 is TGTGCCAGCAGCGATCTGCGGGGGAGGAATGAAAAACTGTTTTTT. Its translation: CASSDLRGRNEKLFF.

This clone was detected only once. The V gene is TRBV2, the J gene TRBJ2-3, with TRBD2 matching 11 bases. The V gene end was trimmed by 5 bases and the J gene end by 9 bases; junction bases not matched to a gene: 10. The CDR3 loop spans 15 amino acids. Per the germline V gene, CDR1 is SNHLY and CDR2 is FYNNEI. The CDR3 spells CASSWSLAGGGTQYF. Written as DNA, the CDR3 is TGTGCCAGCAGTTGGTCGCTAGCGGGGGGAGGGACGCAGTATTTT. The whole variable domain, filled in from reference TRBV2 and TRBJ2-3, reads EPEVTQTPSHQVTQMGQEVILRCVPISNHLYFYWYRQILGQKVEFLVSFYNNEISEKSEIFDDQFSVERPDGSNFTLKIRSTKLEDSAMYFCASSWSLAGGGTQYFGPGTRLTVL.

The V call is TRBV3-1 (or the pseudogene TRBV3-2), the J call TRBJ2-1; no definite D call. The CDR3 totals 11 residues. V was pared by 3 bases and J by 7 bases, with 4 bases between. The germline CDR1 and CDR2 sequences are LGHDT and YNNKEL (reference sequence). For the CDR3, the DNA is TGTGCCAGCAGCCACGTAAATGAGCAGTTCTTC. The encoded protein is CASSHVNEQFF.

This rearrangement joins TRBV7-2 to TRBJ2-1, with D possibly being TRBD1 (5 bases). The CDR3 length is 14 residues. The V end lost 1 base, the J end lost 12 bases, and 16 bases lay between the germline ends. CDR1 is SGHTA, CDR2 FQGNSA, per germline. CDR3 nucleotides: TGTGCCAGCAGCTTAGGGGGCAGGGCCCGGGTGCAGTTCTTC. Residues: CASSLGGRARVQFF.